This T cell receptor (beta chain) was profiled in a study of post-analysis software for immune sequencing data (dated by TCRdb to 2014 to 2015). A note on the overall study: Disease courses on record covered relapsing-remitting, secondary progressive and progressive-relapsing multiple sclerosis, though some patients had no subtype annotation. Patient repertoires were compared against roughly 12 previously published healthy control repertoires from donors aged about 6 to 27 years. A subset of samples was prepared in parallel using single-end sample barcoding, then pooled and co-amplified after Illumina adapter ligation. Summary of the overall study and its limitations: Normalized Chao1 diversity was significantly lower in multiple sclerosis patients than controls, suggesting substantial peripheral T-cell clonal expansion. Patients showed significantly higher frequencies than controls for a handful of TRBV segments, among them TRBV5-6, TRBV5-1 and TRBV20-1. Direct clustering with F measure showed strong co-clustering of samples prepared in the same batch, prompting a batch-effect correction. The multiple sclerosis patient group was slightly younger than the control group.

In the case of this clonotype: The clone's antigen remains unknown. Compared with germline, one end of the junction differs, possibly owing to a read error.

Libraries came from PCR. The reads were generated on an Illumina HiSeq 2500. To reduce PCR and sequencing biases, unique molecular identifiers were incorporated into the TCR beta cDNA libraries. Approximately 500,000 cDNA molecules were obtained for every 1 to 10 million input T cells, so each molecule roughly corresponded to one T cell. The patient libraries were prepared and sequenced using the same protocol as the earlier healthy control dataset. Samples belonging to the same batch were prepared together, multiplexed and sequenced on a shared HiSeq lane. From the authors' description of their analysis: Raw barcoded reads were processed with MIGEC, and single-read molecular identifier groups were discarded before consensus assembly and CDR3 extraction. Clonotype tables were post-analysed with VDJtools, and diversity was normalized by down-sampling all datasets to the smallest sample size. To correct batch-related cross-sample contamination, repertoire overlap clustering matched CDR3 amino acid sequences but not nucleotide sequences. TCRdb reprocessing: public reads trimmed at Q25 with fastp, clones called with MiXCR, in-frame beta chains kept. Rows merge per CDR3 protein into single entries with the most common DNA and genes. The V and J calls here are based on TCRdb, not the publication. This sample comprises more than 450,000 distinct CDR3 sequences, approximately 34% of them detected only once. The ten largest clones add up to around 5.9% of the sample.

To demonstrate the VDJtools post-analysis software, TCR beta repertoires were profiled from the peripheral blood of more than 10 young patients with multiple sclerosis. The patients with multiple sclerosis were children and adolescents between roughly 6 and 17 years of age. For CDR1 and CDR2, the germline V gene lists MNHEY and SVGAGI. Its CDR3 holds 14 amino acids, cysteine through phenylalanine. The only DNA kept is the CDR3, 42 bases in frame from the first base. Recombination connected TRBV6-5 to TRBJ1-2, with 9 junctional bases fitting TRBD1. The receptor's source is a girl under 18 with multiple sclerosis. The sequenced material came from blood. CDR3 region: CASSRGQGRYGCTF. In nucleotides, the sequence is TGTGCCAGCAGTCGAGGACAGGGGCGATATGGCTGCACCTTC.